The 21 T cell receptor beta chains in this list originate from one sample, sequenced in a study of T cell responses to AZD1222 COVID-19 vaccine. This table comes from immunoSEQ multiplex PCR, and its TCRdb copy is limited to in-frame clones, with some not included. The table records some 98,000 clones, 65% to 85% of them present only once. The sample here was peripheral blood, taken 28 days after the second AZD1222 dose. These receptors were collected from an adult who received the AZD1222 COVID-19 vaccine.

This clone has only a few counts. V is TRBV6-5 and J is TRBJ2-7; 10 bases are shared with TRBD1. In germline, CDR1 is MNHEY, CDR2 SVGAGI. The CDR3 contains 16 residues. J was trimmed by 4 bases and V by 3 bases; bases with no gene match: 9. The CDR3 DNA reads TGTGCCAGCAGTTATGGATCCGGGACAGGGGATTACGAGCAGTACTTC. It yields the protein CASSYGSGTGDYEQYF.

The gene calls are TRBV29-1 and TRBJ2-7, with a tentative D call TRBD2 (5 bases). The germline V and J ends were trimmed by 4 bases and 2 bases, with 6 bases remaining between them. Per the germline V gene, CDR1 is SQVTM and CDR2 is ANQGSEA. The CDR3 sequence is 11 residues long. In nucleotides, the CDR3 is TGCAGCGTTGGGGAGACCTACGAGCAGTACTTC. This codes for CSVGETYEQYF.

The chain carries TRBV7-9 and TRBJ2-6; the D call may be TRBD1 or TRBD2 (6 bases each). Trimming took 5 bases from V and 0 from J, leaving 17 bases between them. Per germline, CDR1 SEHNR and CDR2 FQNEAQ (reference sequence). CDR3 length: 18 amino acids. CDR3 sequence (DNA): TGTGCCAGCAGCCCCCGGGACATGGACTACTCTGGGGCCAACGTCCTGACTTTC. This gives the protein CASSPRDMDYSGANVLTF.

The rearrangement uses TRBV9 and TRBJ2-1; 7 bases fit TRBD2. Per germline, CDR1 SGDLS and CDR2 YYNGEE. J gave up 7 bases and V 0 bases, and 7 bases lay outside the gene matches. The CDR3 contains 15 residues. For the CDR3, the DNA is TGTGCCAGCAGCGTAGGTGCGGGAGTTAAGAATGAGCAGTTCTTC. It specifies CASSVGAGVKNEQFF.

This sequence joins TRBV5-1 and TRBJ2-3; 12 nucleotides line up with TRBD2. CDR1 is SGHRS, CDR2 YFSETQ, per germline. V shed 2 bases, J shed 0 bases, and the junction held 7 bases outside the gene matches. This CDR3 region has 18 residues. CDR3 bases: TGCGCCAGCAGCTTCGGACTAGCGGGGAGCCCTAGCACAGATACGCAGTATTTT. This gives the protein CASSFGLAGSPSTDTQYF.

For the CDR3, the DNA is TGTGCCAGCAGCTTAGGAGCAGGGACCCCCACAGATACGCAGTATTTT. Translated, it gives CASSLGAGTPTDTQYF. The gene calls are TRBV7-3 and TRBJ2-3, with D perhaps matching TRBD1 or TRBD2 (5 bases each). Trimming pared 2 bases from V and 2 bases from J, leaving 14 bases between. The germline gives CDR1 SGHTA, CDR2 FQGTGA. The CDR3 is 16 amino acids. Looking up the rest from reference TRBV7-3 and TRBJ2-3 gives the full variable domain: GAGVSQTPSNKVTEKGKYVELRCDPISGHTALYWYRQSLGQGPEFLIYFQGTGAADDSGLPNDRFFAVRPEGSVSTLKIQRTERGDSAVYLCASSLGAGTPTDTQYFGPGTRLTVL.

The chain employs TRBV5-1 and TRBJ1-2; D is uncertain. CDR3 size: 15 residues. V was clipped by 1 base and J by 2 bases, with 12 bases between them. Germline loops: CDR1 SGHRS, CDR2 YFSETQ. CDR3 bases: TGCGCCAGCAGCTTGTCGAGCGGGCGGAACTATGGCTACACCTTC. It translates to CASSLSSGRNYGYTF.

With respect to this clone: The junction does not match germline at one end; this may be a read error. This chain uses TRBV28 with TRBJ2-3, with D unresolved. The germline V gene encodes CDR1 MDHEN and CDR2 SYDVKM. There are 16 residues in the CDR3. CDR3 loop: CASSLAPDSPRATLYF. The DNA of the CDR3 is TGTGCCAGCAGTTTAGCGCCCGACTCCCCCCGGGCTACGCTGTATTTT.

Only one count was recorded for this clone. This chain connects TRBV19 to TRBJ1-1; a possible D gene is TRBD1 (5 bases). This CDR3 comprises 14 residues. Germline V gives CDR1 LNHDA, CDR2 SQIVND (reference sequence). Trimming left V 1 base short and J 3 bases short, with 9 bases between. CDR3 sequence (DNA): TGTGCCAGTAGTATAGTCCCGGGGGACACTGAAGCTTTCTTT. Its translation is CASSIVPGDTEAFF.

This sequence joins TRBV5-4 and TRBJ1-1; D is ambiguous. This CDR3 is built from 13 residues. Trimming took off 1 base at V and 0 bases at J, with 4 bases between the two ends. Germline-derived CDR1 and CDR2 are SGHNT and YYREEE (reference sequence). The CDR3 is CASSLNVNTEAFF. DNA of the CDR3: TGTGCCAGCAGCTTGAACGTGAACACTGAAGCTTTCTTT.

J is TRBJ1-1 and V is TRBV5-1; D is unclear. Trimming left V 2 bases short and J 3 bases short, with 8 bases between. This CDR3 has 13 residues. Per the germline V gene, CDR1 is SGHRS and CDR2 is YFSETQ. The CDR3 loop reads CASSLRPYTEAFF. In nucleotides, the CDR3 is TGCGCCAGCAGCTTAAGGCCGTACACTGAAGCTTTCTTT. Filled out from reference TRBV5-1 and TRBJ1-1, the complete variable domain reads KAGVTQTPRYLIKTRGQQVTLSCSPISGHRSVSWYQQTPGQGLQFLFEYFSETQRNKGNFPGRFSGRQFSNSRSEMNVSTLELGDSALYLCASSLRPYTEAFFGQGTRLTVV.

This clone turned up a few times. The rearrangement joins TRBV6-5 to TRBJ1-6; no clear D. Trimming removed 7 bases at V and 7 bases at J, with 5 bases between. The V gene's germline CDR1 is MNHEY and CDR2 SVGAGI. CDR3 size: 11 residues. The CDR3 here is CASMDNSPLHF. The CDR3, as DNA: TGTGCCAGCATGGACAATTCACCCCTCCACTTT.

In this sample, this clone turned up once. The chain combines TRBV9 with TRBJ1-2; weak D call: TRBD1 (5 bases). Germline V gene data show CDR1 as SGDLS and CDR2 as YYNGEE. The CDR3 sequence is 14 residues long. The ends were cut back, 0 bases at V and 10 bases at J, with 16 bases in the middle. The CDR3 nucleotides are TGTGCCAGCAGCGTAGAAGACAGATCTACCTCCTACACCTTC. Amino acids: CASSVEDRSTSYTF.

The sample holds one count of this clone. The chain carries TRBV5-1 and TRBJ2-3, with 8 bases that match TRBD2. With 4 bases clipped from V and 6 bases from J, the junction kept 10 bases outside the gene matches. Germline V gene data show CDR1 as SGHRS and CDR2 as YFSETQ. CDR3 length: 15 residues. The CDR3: CASSTLAGKSDTQYF. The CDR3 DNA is TGCGCCAGCAGCACATTAGCGGGAAAAAGCGATACGCAGTATTTT.

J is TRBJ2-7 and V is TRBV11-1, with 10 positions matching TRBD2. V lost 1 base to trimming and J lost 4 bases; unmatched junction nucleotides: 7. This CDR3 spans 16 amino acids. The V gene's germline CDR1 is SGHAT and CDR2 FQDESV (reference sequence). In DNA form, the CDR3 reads TGTGCCAGCAGCTTAGATGGTAGCGGGGGGCATTACGAGCAGTACTTC. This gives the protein CASSLDGSGGHYEQYF.

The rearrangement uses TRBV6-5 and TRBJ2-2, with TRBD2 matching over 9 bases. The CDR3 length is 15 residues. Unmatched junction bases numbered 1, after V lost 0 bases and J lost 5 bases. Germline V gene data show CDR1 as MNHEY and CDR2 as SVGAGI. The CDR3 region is CASSYSLAGTGELFF. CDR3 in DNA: TGTGCCAGCAGTTACTCCCTAGCGGGAACCGGGGAGCTGTTTTTT.

The CDR3 loop reads CASSKRRDTDTQYF. The DNA of the CDR3 is TGTGCCAGTAGTAAGCGGAGGGACACAGATACGCAGTATTTT. The rearrangement links TRBV19 to TRBJ2-3, with a tentative D call TRBD2 (6 bases). CDR3 length: 14 residues. V was cut by 4 bases and J by 2 bases, with 10 bases left in between. Germline CDR1 LNHDA, CDR2 SQIVND (reference sequence).

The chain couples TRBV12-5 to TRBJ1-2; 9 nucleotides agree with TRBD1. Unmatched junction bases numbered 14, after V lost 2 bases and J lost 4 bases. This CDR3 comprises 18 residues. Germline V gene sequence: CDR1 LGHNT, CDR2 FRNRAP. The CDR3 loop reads CASGLTGQGGTRVYGYTF. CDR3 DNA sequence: TGTGCTAGTGGTTTGACGGGACAGGGTGGGACTCGAGTCTATGGCTACACCTTC.

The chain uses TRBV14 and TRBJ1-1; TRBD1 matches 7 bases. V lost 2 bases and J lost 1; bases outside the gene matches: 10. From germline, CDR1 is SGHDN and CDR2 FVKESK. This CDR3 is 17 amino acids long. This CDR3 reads CASSQSRQGRGNTEAFF. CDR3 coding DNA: TGTGCCAGCAGCCAATCTCGACAGGGTCGGGGGAACACTGAAGCTTTCTTT.

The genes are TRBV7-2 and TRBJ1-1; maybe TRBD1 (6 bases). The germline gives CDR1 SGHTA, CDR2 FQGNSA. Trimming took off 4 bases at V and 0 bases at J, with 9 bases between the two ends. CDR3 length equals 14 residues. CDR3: CASSWRQVNTEAFF. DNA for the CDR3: TGTGCCAGCAGCTGGAGACAGGTGAACACTGAAGCTTTCTTT.

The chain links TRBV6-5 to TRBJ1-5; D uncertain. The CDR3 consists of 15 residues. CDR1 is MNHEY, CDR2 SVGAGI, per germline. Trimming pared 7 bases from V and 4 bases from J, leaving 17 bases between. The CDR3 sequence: CASNFLGSGNQPQHF. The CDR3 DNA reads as TGTGCCAGCAACTTTTTAGGGAGTGGAAATCAGCCCCAGCATTTT.